One sample yielded the 7 T cell receptor beta chains listed below, sequenced in a study of blood T cell repertoires in COVID-19. The table came from immunoSEQ multiplex PCR; TCRdb's copy has only in-frame clones and leaves some out. Of 95,000 to 110,000 clones detected, 80% to 85% appear once; the ten largest clones hold less than 5%. Sequencing was done on a sample of peripheral blood. The receptors derive from a human donor in a cohort sampled during active COVID-19.

The chain joins TRBV2 to TRBJ2-4; the match to TRBD1 covers 9 bases. Looked up from germline, CDR1 is SNHLY and CDR2 is FYNNEI. The CDR3 length is 15 residues. V trimming: 0 bases; J trimming: 7 bases; junction bases outside the gene matches: 4. The CDR3 nucleotides are TGTGCCAGCAGTGAAGCGGGACAGGGCCTCAACATTCAGTACTTC. Its translation is CASSEAGQGLNIQYF.

V and J are TRBV5-1 and TRBJ2-7; the match to TRBD2 covers 12 bases. CDR1 is SGHRS and CDR2 is YFSETQ in the germline V gene. The CDR3 is 15 amino acids. After removal of 4 bases from V and 5 bases from J, the junction contained 7 bases not matched to a gene. The CDR3 here is CASSPTSGRINEQYF. Written as DNA, the CDR3 is TGCGCCAGCAGCCCGACTAGCGGGAGAATCAACGAGCAGTACTTC.

The chain joins TRBV30 to TRBJ1-1; TRBD1 might be the D (5 bases). This CDR3 is 15 amino acids long. Germline V lookup: CDR1 GTSNPN, CDR2 SVGIG (reference sequence). V was clipped by 4 bases and J by 1 base, with 16 bases between them. The chain's CDR3 is CAWKTSDRGNTEAFF. CDR3 bases: TGTGCCTGGAAAACCTCCGACAGAGGGAACACTGAAGCTTTCTTT.

The gene calls are TRBV7-3 and TRBJ2-1; perhaps TRBD2 as D (6 bases). In germline, CDR1 is SGHTA, CDR2 FQGTGA. The CDR3 is 15 residues long. With 4 bases removed from V and 2 bases from J, the gap between germline ends came to 12 bases. DNA for the CDR3: TGTGCCAGCAGCTCCGCTGGGACTGCCTACAATGAGCAGTTCTTC. This sequence encodes CASSSAGTAYNEQFF.

The chain is built from TRBV11-2 and TRBJ1-2; the D gene is possibly TRBD1 (5 bases). This CDR3 has 14 amino acids. V shed 1 base and J shed 8 bases, with 14 bases lying between them. The germline V gene has CDR1 SGHAT and CDR2 FQNNGV. The CDR3, as DNA: TGTGCCAGCAGCTTAGCCGCAGGGCTAGGGGGCTACACCTTC. Its protein product is CASSLAAGLGGYTF.

The chain has TRBV3-1 (or the pseudogene TRBV3-2) and TRBJ2-1; D unresolved. The germline gives CDR1 LGHDT, CDR2 YNNKEL (reference sequence). Trimming pared 4 bases from V and 3 bases from J, leaving 10 bases between. This CDR3 is built from 14 residues. CDR3 coding DNA: TGTGCCAGCAGCCCGATGGCCAGCTACAATGAGCAGTTCTTC. This sequence encodes CASSPMASYNEQFF.

The chain joins TRBV19 to TRBJ2-1, with 7 bases matching TRBD2. CDR3 size: 18 residues. V was clipped by 5 bases and J by 0 bases; unmatched bases: 13. CDR1 and CDR2 (germline): LNHDA, SQIVND (reference sequence). CDR3 nucleotides: TGTGCCAGTAGTCAGGTGAATCTTGGCGGGAGCTCCTACAATGAGCAGTTCTTC. This translates into CASSQVNLGGSSYNEQFF.